The present TCR beta chain was sequenced within a study of cytomegalovirus exposure and HLA in healthy donors. Study background: Genotyping showed about 80% of fewer than 500 donors falling in the Caucasian-associated ancestry cluster.

With respect to this clone: The antigen remains unidentified.

The V and J ends lost 6 bases and 3 bases respectively, with 11 bases between them. The CDR3 runs 14 residues. Germline CDR1 and CDR2: MNHNY and SVGAGI (reference sequence). The study's findings and limits: 87-base-pair reads could not separate some V segments, including TRBV6-2 and TRBV6-3. The study put 150 to 200 TCR beta chains on its list as cytomegalovirus-associated. Later analysis reportedly placed an Asian-associated ancestry cluster below the roughly 640-donor mean in N-insertions.

Primers included in the PCR were 60 Vbeta and 13 Jbeta primers. The assay was immunoSEQ multiplex PCR, and TCRdb's table has in-frame clones only and misses some. In the table there are nearly 110,000 clones, around 76% of which are singletons. This clonotype originated in a man in his late teens or twenties in good health and CMV-seronegative. This sequence joins TRBV6-6 and TRBJ2-2; no firm D call. What was sequenced was PBMCs. The CDR3 reads CASSSTDYTGELFF. The CDR3 DNA is TGTGCCAGCAGCTCTACTGATTACACCGGGGAGCTGTTTTTT.